A selection of T cell receptor beta chains follows, all from one sample in a study of blood T cell repertoires in COVID-19. Here immunoSEQ multiplex PCR was the method, and the copy in TCRdb shows in-frame clones only, minus some. The sample lists hundreds of thousands of clones; around 89% were seen once. Sample: PBMCs or T cells enriched from blood (not recorded which). These receptors were obtained from a man aged 45-60 years who had been exposed to COVID-19. CDR3s include the opening cysteine and the closing phenylalanine or tryptophan. A D gene is named only where the DNA matches it firmly. Not all rows give a size; the values are once, few, many and, for expanded clones, a class.

D,length,J,size,V,DNA,CDR3
TRBD1,13,TRBJ2-7,once,TRBV6-5,TGTGCCAGCAGGGACAGGGTCAGTCACGAGCAGTACTTC,CASRDRVSHEQYF
.,14,TRBJ1-2,.,TRBV9,TGTGCCAGCAGCCCGTCGGGGGCTAACTATGGCTACACCTTC,CASSPSGANYGYTF
.,11,TRBJ2-5,.,TRBV5-3,TGTGCCAGAAGCTTTTCGGAGACCCAGTACTTC,CARSFSETQYF
TRBD1,15,TRBJ1-5,.,TRBV19,TGTGCCAGTAGTCCGCCCTGGGACAGCGGGGGGTCCCAGCATTTT,CASSPPWDSGGSQHF
.,12,TRBJ1-6,.,TRBV19,TGTGCCAGTAGTATACCAGATTCACCCCTCCACTTT,CASSIPDSPLHF
.,13,TRBJ1-2,.,TRBV12-3/TRBV12-4,TGTGCCAGCGACGCAGGCGCTAACTATGGCTACACCTTC,CASDAGANYGYTF
.,14,TRBJ1-1,.,TRBV9,TGTGCCAGCAGCGTAGCTCCCGACTTGGCTGAAGCTTTCTTT,CASSVAPDLAEAFF
TRBD2,13,TRBJ2-2,.,TRBV6-5,TGTGCCAGCAGCCGAGCGGGGACCGGGGAGCTGTTTTTT,CASSRAGTGELFF
.,14,TRBJ2-3,.,TRBV28,TGTGCCAGCAGTTTGGGGCACAACACAGATACGCAGTATTTT,CASSLGHNTDTQYF
.,14,TRBJ2-1,.,TRBV3-1/TRBV3-2,TGTGCCAGCAGCCAAGAGCGAGGGATCGATGAGCAGTTCTTC,CASSQERGIDEQFF
.,15,TRBJ2-6,.,TRBV11-2,TGTGCCAGCAGCTCCGGGGACATTCAAGCCAACGTCCTGACTTTC,CASSSGDIQANVLTF
.,16,TRBJ2-1,.,TRBV18,TGTGCCAGCTCACCATTGATGGGCACCACCTACAATGAGCAGTTCTTC,CASSPLMGTTYNEQFF
.,14,TRBJ1-6,.,TRBV5-4,TGTGCCAGCAGCTTTGATACAGGGAATTCACCCCTCCACTTT,CASSFDTGNSPLHF
TRBD2,18,TRBJ2-7,.,TRBV3-1/TRBV3-2,TGTGCCAGCAGCCAAGATTCGCGGGGGGGGATTCGCTCCTACGAGCAGTACTTC,CASSQDSRGGIRSYEQYF
.,13,TRBJ1-1,.,TRBV19,TGTGCCAGTAGTTTTGGACGGGGCACTGAAGCTTTCTTT,CASSFGRGTEAFF
.,11,TRBJ1-1,.,TRBV28,TGTGCCAGCAGCCAGAACACTGAAGCTTTCTTT,CASSQNTEAFF
TRBD2,16,TRBJ2-5,.,TRBV6-2/TRBV6-3,TGTGCCAGCAGCCCACTCCCTAGCGGGGTGCGAGAGACCCAGTACTTC,CASSPLPSGVRETQYF
TRBD1,15,TRBJ1-1,.,TRBV7-3,TGTGCCAGCAGCTTCACGGGACAGATGAACACTGAAGCTTTCTTT,CASSFTGQMNTEAFF
TRBD1,15,TRBJ1-5,many,TRBV2,TGTGCCAGCAGTGAAGGACAGGGTACCAATCAGCCCCAGCATTTT,CASSEGQGTNQPQHF
.,12,TRBJ1-3,.,TRBV12-3/TRBV12-4,TGTGCCAGCATCTTAATAGGAAACACCATATATTTT,CASILIGNTIYF
TRBD2,17,TRBJ2-2,.,TRBV5-1,TGCGCCAGCAGCGGGACTAGCGGGGGCCCGAACACCGGGGAGCTGTTTTTT,CASSGTSGGPNTGELFF
TRBD2,15,TRBJ2-1,.,TRBV5-1,TGCGCCAGCAGCTTGGTGCTAGCGGGGAACAATGAGCAGTTCTTC,CASSLVLAGNNEQFF
.,13,TRBJ1-2,once,TRBV5-1,TGCGCCACCAAGCCGGACAAGGAATATGGCTACACCTTC,CATKPDKEYGYTF